The entry below describes one T cell receptor (beta chain). Its matching antigen is unknown. Treatment here: over 15 received Ad26.COV2.S at low or high dose, single or two shots; five or six received placebo; per-sample allocation not given. Repertoires come from day 63 after the first vaccine or placebo injection. An Ad26 vector expressing Wuhan-strain SARS-CoV-2 spike constituted the vaccine. The data belong to a study of Ad26.COV2.S vaccination and SARS-CoV-2 variants. About the study: Recipients of Ad26.COV2.S got it intramuscularly, once or twice 56 days apart.

Libraries were prepared by immunoSEQ multiplex PCR; TCRdb keeps only in-frame clonotypes and omits some of them. The profile shows roughly 350,000 clones, approximately 86% of them singletons. Study-level points and caveats: The TCR breadth and depth analyses may have produced an underestimate of total T cell responses. Non-spike TCR breadth did not differ much between vaccine and placebo recipients.

The CDR3 sequence is 13 residues long. V was trimmed by 4 bases and J by 7 bases, leaving 14 bases between them. Germline V CDR1 and CDR2: MGHRA, YSYEKL. This material consisted of peripheral blood, taken in a trial of Ad26.COV2.S vaccine versus placebo. This TCR derives from a person aged 18 to 65 who received the Ad26.COV2.S COVID-19 vaccine or a placebo. The chain joins TRBV4-1 to TRBJ2-7; D gene ambiguous. Here the CDR3 reads CASSPAPPGEQYF. For the CDR3, the DNA is TGCGCCAGCAGCCCTGCCCCCCCTGGGGAGCAGTACTTC.